A single sample gave rise to the 19 T cell receptor beta chains below, sequenced in a study of Ad26.COV2.S vaccination and SARS-CoV-2 variants. Sequencing was performed with immunoSEQ multiplex PCR; in TCRdb, only in-frame clones are kept and a portion is missing. The data hold about 400,000 clones, with about 92% observed a single time. The treatment is: over 15 received Ad26.COV2.S at low or high dose, single or two shots; several received placebo; per-sample allocation not given. Sampling took place 63 days after the first vaccine or placebo injection. The sample was peripheral blood, taken in a trial of Ad26.COV2.S vaccine versus placebo. All receptors come from a person between 18 and 65 years old who received the Ad26.COV2.S COVID-19 vaccine or a placebo.

V and J are TRBV5-4 and TRBJ1-6, with TRBD1 as a possible D gene (5 bases). Germline loops: CDR1 SGHNT, CDR2 YYREEE (reference sequence). Deletions cut 1 base from V and 7 bases from J, with 18 bases between. The CDR3 totals 17 residues. The CDR3 region has the DNA TGTGCCAGCAGCTTGTCGGGAGCAGGGTGGATCAATTCACCCCTCCACTTT. This codes for CASSLSGAGWINSPLHF.

The genes are TRBV27 and TRBJ2-3; D unclear. Trimming took off 4 bases at V and 2 bases at J, with 7 bases between the two ends. The CDR3 extends over 13 amino acids. Germline-derived CDR1 and CDR2 are MNHEY and SMNVEV (reference sequence). This CDR3 is CASSSGITDTQYF. In DNA, the CDR3 is TGTGCCAGCAGTTCTGGGATCACAGATACGCAGTATTTT.

CDR3 sequence: CSVGSVQAMHYEQYF. In DNA, the CDR3 is TGCAGCGTTGGATCGGTCCAGGCTATGCACTACGAGCAGTACTTC. The V gene is TRBV29-1, the J gene TRBJ2-7; D not certain. Deletions cut 4 bases from V and 3 bases from J, with 19 bases between. From germline, CDR1 is SQVTM and CDR2 ANQGSEA. This CDR3 has 15 amino acids.

The rearrangement uses TRBV9 and TRBJ1-1; D is unclear. The ends were cut back, 0 bases at V and 6 bases at J, with 12 bases in the middle. CDR3 length equals 14 residues. CDR1 is SGDLS and CDR2 is YYNGEE in the germline V gene. The CDR3 here is CASSVAAGSPEAFF. The DNA of the CDR3 is TGTGCCAGCAGCGTAGCTGCGGGGAGCCCTGAAGCTTTCTTT.

The V gene is TRBV28, the J gene TRBJ2-7; possible D gene TRBD2, 7 bases. Trimming removed 6 bases from V and 5 bases from J, with 17 bases in between. This CDR3 has 14 residues. Germline-derived CDR1 and CDR2 are MDHEN and SYDVKM. CDR3 nucleotides: TGTGCCAGCAGCCCCGGGGGGCCCAAAGACGAGCAGTACTTC. As protein: CASSPGGPKDEQYF.

This clone has just one count. The chain carries TRBV7-9 and TRBJ1-4; D gene uncertain. Trimming took off 6 bases at V and 8 bases at J, with 16 bases between the two ends. Germline assignment: CDR1 SEHNR and CDR2 FQNEAQ (reference sequence). The CDR3 length is 14 residues. The CDR3 protein is CASSSDLPGEKLFF. The CDR3 nucleotides read TGTGCCAGCAGTTCGGACCTACCGGGGGAAAAACTGTTTTTT.

The chain is built from TRBV6-5 and TRBJ1-5; D unclear. The CDR3 has 15 residues. V lost 2 bases, J lost 0 bases, and 8 bases lay in between. Germline-derived CDR1 and CDR2 are MNHEY and SVGAGI. CDR3 coding DNA: TGTGCCAGCAGTTACGGGCAGAATAGCAATCAGCCCCAGCATTTT. Amino acids: CASSYGQNSNQPQHF.

The rearrangement uses TRBV5-4 and TRBJ1-4; D gene ambiguous. Germline CDR1 reads SGHNT; CDR2 reads YYREEE (reference sequence). There are 14 residues in the CDR3. V was clipped by 4 bases and J by 6 bases, with 13 bases between them. The CDR3 here is CASSTDKLDEKLFF. CDR3 coding DNA: TGTGCCAGCAGCACCGACAAGTTGGATGAAAAACTGTTTTTT.

The chain recombines TRBV7-9 with TRBJ2-5; D remains unclear. The germline V gene has CDR1 SEHNR and CDR2 FQNEAQ (reference sequence). V was pared by 4 bases and J by 3 bases, with 18 bases between. The CDR3 has 16 residues. The CDR3 loop reads CASSYFRPAPKETQYF. DNA for the CDR3: TGTGCCAGCAGCTATTTCAGGCCGGCTCCTAAAGAGACCCAGTACTTC.

The rearrangement uses TRBV4-1 and TRBJ1-6; no firm D call. This CDR3 has 16 residues. The germline CDR1 and CDR2 sequences are MGHRA and YSYEKL. The germline V and J ends were trimmed by 0 bases and 8 bases, with 14 bases remaining between them. CDR3 region: CASSQDSAVNYSPLHF. CDR3 sequence (DNA): TGCGCCAGCAGCCAAGACTCAGCAGTAAATTATTCACCCCTCCACTTT.

The chain employs TRBV6-2 or TRBV6-3 and TRBJ1-6; no definite D call. Germline V CDR1 and CDR2: MNHEY, SVGEGT. This CDR3 is 12 amino acids long. Trimming took 0 bases from V and 9 from J, leaving 3 bases between them. CDR3 protein: CASSYSVSPLHF. The CDR3, as DNA: TGTGCCAGCAGTTACTCCGTTTCACCCCTCCACTTT.

This clone was observed once. J is TRBJ2-7 and V is TRBV5-5; 8 nucleotides match TRBD1. Germline V CDR1 and CDR2: SGHKS, YYEKEE (reference sequence). The CDR3 sequence is 14 residues long. Trimming took 2 bases from V and 0 from J; bases not matched to a gene: 1. This CDR3 reads CASSFGQGSYEQYF. CDR3 nucleotide sequence: TGTGCCAGCAGCTTTGGACAGGGCTCCTACGAGCAGTACTTC.

The chain combines TRBV7-2 with TRBJ2-7, with 9 bases aligning to TRBD2. The CDR3 is made up of 14 amino acids. Per the germline V gene, CDR1 is SGHTA and CDR2 is FQGNSA. V dropped 4 bases and J dropped 6; count of bases not matched to a gene: 7. The CDR3 sequence is CASSSGTSLTEQYF. The CDR3 DNA reads TGTGCCAGCAGCTCCGGGACTAGCCTAACCGAGCAGTACTTC.

The chain carries TRBV4-2 and TRBJ2-2; D is perhaps TRBD1 (5 bases). The CDR3 has 16 residues. V lost 2 bases to trimming and J lost 3 bases, with 13 bases between them. Germline loops: CDR1 LGHNA, CDR2 YNFKEQ. The CDR3 loop is CASSQFAQTDTGELFF. The DNA for the CDR3 is TGTGCCAGCAGCCAATTTGCGCAGACAGACACCGGGGAGCTGTTTTTT.

This sequence joins TRBV28 and TRBJ2-7; weak D call: TRBD1 (6 bases). This CDR3 has 14 residues. Trimming took off 3 bases at V and 3 bases at J, with 12 bases between the two ends. In germline, CDR1 is MDHEN, CDR2 SYDVKM. In nucleotides, the CDR3 is TGTGCCAGCAGTTTCAGGGGTCAACTCTACGAGCAGTACTTC. It is translated as CASSFRGQLYEQYF.

The chain joins TRBV11-2 to TRBJ2-1; 7 bases are a match to TRBD2. The CDR3 is made up of 14 amino acids. With V trimmed by 2 bases and J by 4 bases, 2 bases remained unmatched. Germline CDR1 reads SGHAT; CDR2 reads FQNNGV. The DNA for the CDR3 is TGTGCCAGCAGCTTAACTAGCGTATACAATGAGCAGTTCTTC. Its protein is CASSLTSVYNEQFF.

The CDR3 DNA follows: TGCAGCGTCCGACAGGGACTCCAAGAGACCCAGTACTTC. This sequence encodes CSVRQGLQETQYF. V usage is TRBV29-1 and J usage is TRBJ2-5, with D possibly TRBD1 on 7 matching bases. Trimming shortened V by 6 bases and J by 1 base, and 12 bases separated the two germline ends. The CDR3 consists of 13 residues. Germline V CDR1 and CDR2: SQVTM, ANQGSEA.

CDR3 nucleotides: TGTGCCAGTAGGGTTGGTAATAATTCACCCCTCCACTTT. It translates to CASRVGNNSPLHF. The rearrangement uses TRBV19 and TRBJ1-6; no reliable D call. Germline loops: CDR1 LNHDA, CDR2 SQIVND (reference sequence). The V end was cut by 6 bases, the J end by 5 bases, with 8 bases between. The CDR3 sequence is 13 residues long.

The rearrangement links TRBV2 to TRBJ1-1; D not certain. CDR3 length: 11 residues. In germline, CDR1 is SNHLY, CDR2 FYNNEI. V dropped 7 bases and J dropped 8 bases, with 11 bases sitting between them. The chain's CDR3 is CASTLTQEAFF. For the CDR3, the DNA is TGTGCCAGCACGTTGACCCAGGAAGCTTTCTTT.